What follows are 23 T cell receptor beta chains derived from one specimen sequenced in a study of Ad26.COV2.S vaccination and SARS-CoV-2 variants. Treatment reported: around 19 received Ad26.COV2.S at low or high dose, single or two shots; about 5 received placebo; per-sample allocation not given. The investigators took samples on day 63 after the first vaccine or placebo injection. The table came from immunoSEQ multiplex PCR; TCRdb's copy has only in-frame clones and leaves some out. The data show about 440,000 clones, roughly 87% seen once. The material was peripheral blood, obtained in a trial of Ad26.COV2.S vaccine versus placebo. These receptors were taken from a person between 18 and 59 years old who received the Ad26.COV2.S COVID-19 vaccine or a placebo.

V usage is TRBV11-2 and J usage is TRBJ2-7; unclear D gene. Trimming took 5 bases from V and 6 from J, leaving 14 bases between them. Germline CDR1 SGHAT, CDR2 FQNNGV. The CDR3 is made up of 13 amino acids. DNA of the CDR3: TGTGCCAGCAGCGCCGGAGCCCTTGGCGAGCAGTACTTC. Protein product: CASSAGALGEQYF.

The sample holds one count of this clone. The chain carries TRBV5-1 and TRBJ1-1; TRBD1 might be the D (6 bases). This CDR3 is 16 amino acids long. Trimming took 4 bases from V and 2 from J, leaving 18 bases between them. CDR1 is SGHRS and CDR2 is YFSETQ in the germline V gene. The CDR3 reads CASSLAGAVINTEAFF. Written as DNA, the CDR3 is TGCGCCAGCAGCCTCGCGGGGGCGGTTATAAACACTGAAGCTTTCTTT.

The chain employs TRBV19 and TRBJ1-1; D gene ambiguous. Trimming took off 6 bases at V and 4 bases at J, with 15 bases between the two ends. CDR1 LNHDA and CDR2 SQIVND come from the germline V gene (reference sequence). CDR3 length: 14 residues. CDR3 protein: CASSGSSFRTEAFF. CDR3 bases: TGTGCCAGTAGCGGGAGCTCCTTTCGCACTGAAGCTTTCTTT.

This chain links TRBV7-2 with TRBJ2-1; 10 positions match TRBD1. Trimming took 1 base from V and 9 from J; bases not matched to a gene: 9. Germline assignment: CDR1 SGHTA and CDR2 FQGNSA. CDR3 length equals 16 residues. The CDR3 reads CASSLGTGTGDGEQFF. For the CDR3, the DNA is TGTGCCAGCAGCTTAGGGACCGGGACAGGGGACGGTGAGCAGTTCTTC.

A note on this clone: Other nucleotide sequences from this sample produce the same CDR3. CDR3 residues: CASTGTEAFF. DNA for the CDR3: TGTGCCAGTACCGGGACTGAAGCTTTCTTT. The chain links TRBV19 to TRBJ1-1, with D unclear. V was shortened by 7 bases and J by 5 bases, with 5 bases between the two germline ends. This CDR3 has 10 residues. CDR1 is LNHDA, CDR2 SQIVND, per germline (reference sequence). Full variable domain (rest looked up from reference TRBV19 and TRBJ1-1): DGGITQSPKYLFRKEGQNVTLSCEQNLNHDAMYWYRQDPGQGLRLIYYSQIVNDFQKGDIAEGYSVSREKKESFPLTVTSAQKNPTAFYLCASTGTEAFFGQGTRLTVV.

This chain joins TRBV19 and TRBJ2-7; perhaps TRBD2 as D (5 bases). The CDR3 totals 14 residues. Germline V gene data show CDR1 as LNHDA and CDR2 as SQIVND (reference sequence). V was cut by 3 bases and J by 2 bases, with 11 bases left in between. CDR3 sequence reads: CASSIREGTYEQYF. The CDR3 bases are TGTGCCAGTAGTATTCGAGAGGGTACCTACGAGCAGTACTTC.

This clone was observed a handful of times. This chain uses TRBV2 with TRBJ1-1, with D tentatively TRBD1 (6 bases). The germline V and J ends were trimmed by 6 bases and 0 bases, with 11 bases remaining between them. From germline, CDR1 is SNHLY and CDR2 FYNNEI. This CDR3 comprises 14 residues. The CDR3 protein is CASRRGDVNTEAFF. In nucleotides, the CDR3 is TGTGCCAGCAGGAGGGGGGACGTGAACACTGAAGCTTTCTTT.

In its sample, this clone was seen once. The chain links TRBV20-1 to TRBJ1-2; D is unclear. The germline V and J ends were trimmed by 3 bases and 4 bases, with 9 bases remaining between them. The CDR3 is 12 amino acids. CDR1 and CDR2 (germline): DFQATT, SNEGSKA (reference sequence). DNA of the CDR3: TGCAGTGCTAGTTTGACGCTCTATGGCTACACCTTC. Its translation: CSASLTLYGYTF.

This rearrangement joins TRBV9 to TRBJ2-6, with D uncertain. In germline, CDR1 is SGDLS, CDR2 YYNGEE. V gave up 5 bases and J gave up 3 bases, with 6 bases separating them. The CDR3 totals 13 residues. The CDR3 protein is CASSEIGANVLTF. CDR3 nucleotides: TGTGCCAGCAGTGAAATTGGGGCCAACGTCCTGACTTTC.

V usage is TRBV19 and J usage is TRBJ1-1; D is perhaps TRBD1 (5 bases). The germline CDR1 and CDR2 sequences are LNHDA and SQIVND (reference sequence). V was trimmed by 7 bases and J by 7 bases, leaving 16 bases between them. The CDR3 contains 13 residues. CDR3 sequence: CASIPGGADEAFF. DNA for the CDR3: TGTGCCAGTATCCCGGGAGGGGCAGATGAAGCTTTCTTT.

This clone has a single count. The V and J genes are TRBV6-2 or TRBV6-3 and TRBJ2-2, with TRBD1 matching over 10 bases. CDR3 length: 15 residues. The V gene end was trimmed by 5 bases and the J gene end by 7 bases; junction bases not matched to a gene: 7. From germline, CDR1 is MNHEY and CDR2 SVGEGT. The CDR3 protein is CASSPRTGGFGELFF. CDR3 sequence (DNA): TGTGCCAGCAGTCCCCGGACAGGGGGGTTCGGGGAGCTGTTTTTT.

This rearrangement joins TRBV2 to TRBJ2-7; 8 bases agree with TRBD1. The V and J ends lost 6 bases and 4 bases, in that order; junction bases with no gene match: 5. This CDR3 region has 13 residues. The germline CDR1 and CDR2 sequences are SNHLY and FYNNEI. The CDR3 DNA reads as TGTGCCAGCAGCCTTCGGGACAGGTACGAGCAGTACTTC. As protein: CASSLRDRYEQYF. Filled out from reference TRBV2 and TRBJ2-7, the complete variable domain reads EPEVTQTPSHQVTQMGQEVILRCVPISNHLYFYWYRQILGQKVEFLVSFYNNEISEKSEIFDDQFSVERPDGSNFTLKIRSTKLEDSAMYFCASSLRDRYEQYFGPGTRLTVT.

The chain links TRBV5-4 to TRBJ2-1; D possibly corresponds to TRBD1 (6 bases). V was clipped by 0 bases and J by 6 bases, with 13 bases between them. The CDR3 runs 15 residues. CDR1 SGHNT and CDR2 YYREEE come from the germline V gene (reference sequence). CDR3 nucleotide sequence: TGTGCCAGCAGCTTGGTGGGGGCCCAGGGCAATGAGCAGTTCTTC. Encoded protein: CASSLVGAQGNEQFF.

V is TRBV27 and J is TRBJ2-2; maybe TRBD1 (9 bases). The CDR3 loop spans 17 amino acids. Trimming took 10 bases from V and 7 from J, leaving 28 bases between them. CDR1 is MNHEY and CDR2 is SMNVEV in the germline V gene (reference sequence). CDR3 loop: CATGTGLSAGGVGELFF. For the CDR3, the DNA is TGTGCCACGGGGACAGGGCTTTCGGCGGGAGGCGTCGGGGAGCTGTTTTTT.

The CDR3, as DNA: TGTGCCAGCAGCTTGGGCCCCGGCAGGGGGTCAACCGAAGCTTTCTTT. Protein product: CASSLGPGRGSTEAFF. The chain is built from TRBV5-5 and TRBJ1-1, with 7 positions matching TRBD1. The CDR3 is 16 residues long. The germline V gene has CDR1 SGHKS and CDR2 YYEKEE (reference sequence). V lost 0 bases, J lost 8 bases, and 13 bases stayed unmatched.

The genes are TRBV12-3 or TRBV12-4 and TRBJ1-5, with TRBD1 matching over 9 bases. The CDR3 is made up of 13 amino acids. After removal of 5 bases from V and 7 bases from J, the junction contained 3 bases not matched to a gene. CDR3 sequence (DNA): TGTGCCAGCAGTCGGGACAGGGAACAGCCCCAGCATTTT. The encoded protein is CASSRDREQPQHF.

The CDR3 DNA follows: TGCAGCGTTGAAACCGCCTGGCTCAACACTGAAGCTTTCTTT. It codes for CSVETAWLNTEAFF. The chain has TRBV29-1 and TRBJ1-1; D uncertain. CDR3 length equals 14 residues. Germline-derived CDR1 and CDR2 are SQVTM and ANQGSEA. V lost 2 bases and J 2 bases, leaving 12 bases between the germline ends.

The chain joins TRBV30 to TRBJ1-5; TRBD1 is a possible D gene (5 bases). Germline V gene sequence: CDR1 GTSNPN, CDR2 SVGIG (reference sequence). This CDR3 is 13 amino acids long. Trimming removed 1 base from V and 7 bases from J, with 11 bases in between. CDR3 sequence (DNA): TGTGCCTGGAGTGGAGAGGGGCGCCAGCCCCAGCATTTT. Translating it yields CAWSGEGRQPQHF.

In its sample, this clone was seen a few times. This sequence joins TRBV7-9 and TRBJ1-3; the match to TRBD1 covers 7 bases. The CDR3 is 17 amino acids. Trimming took 4 bases from V and 4 from J; bases not matched to a gene: 13. Germline loops: CDR1 SEHNR, CDR2 FQNEAQ (reference sequence). DNA of the CDR3: TGTGCCAGCAGCTCAGAACGGGACAGCCAGGGCGGAAACACCATATATTTT. It is translated as CASSSERDSQGGNTIYF.

The chain carries TRBV28 and TRBJ1-2; D ambiguous. Trimming shortened V by 4 bases and J by 4 bases, and 19 bases separated the two germline ends. The CDR3 totals 16 residues. Germline values: CDR1 MDHEN, CDR2 SYDVKM. DNA for the CDR3: TGTGCCAGCAGTTCCCTGAGGCGGTCCGCCATCTATGGCTACACCTTC. Protein: CASSSLRRSAIYGYTF.

The gene calls are TRBV2 and TRBJ1-2; no definite D call. CDR3 length equals 14 residues. The germline V gene encodes CDR1 SNHLY and CDR2 FYNNEI. The V end lost 3 bases, the J end lost 4 bases, and 12 bases lay between the germline ends. CDR3 sequence: CASSDRSGSYGYTF. For the CDR3, the DNA is TGTGCCAGCAGTGATCGGTCGGGAAGCTATGGCTACACCTTC.

This sequence joins TRBV7-3 and TRBJ2-3, with D hard to call. CDR3 length equals 13 residues. The V end lost 5 bases, the J end lost 7 bases, and 13 bases lay between the germline ends. Germline CDR1 is SGHTA and CDR2 is FQGTGA. The CDR3 loop is CASSTTRVNTQYF. The CDR3 nucleotides are TGTGCCAGCAGCACAACCCGGGTAAATACGCAGTATTTT.

This sequence joins TRBV9 and TRBJ1-3; TRBD1 aligns across 7 bases. This CDR3 spans 15 amino acids. Germline assignment: CDR1 SGDLS and CDR2 YYNGEE. Losses at the gene ends were 4 bases for V and 0 bases for J; bases not matched to a gene: 4. This CDR3 is CASSWGTDSGNTIYF. CDR3 bases: TGTGCCAGCAGCTGGGGGACAGACTCTGGAAACACCATATATTTT.